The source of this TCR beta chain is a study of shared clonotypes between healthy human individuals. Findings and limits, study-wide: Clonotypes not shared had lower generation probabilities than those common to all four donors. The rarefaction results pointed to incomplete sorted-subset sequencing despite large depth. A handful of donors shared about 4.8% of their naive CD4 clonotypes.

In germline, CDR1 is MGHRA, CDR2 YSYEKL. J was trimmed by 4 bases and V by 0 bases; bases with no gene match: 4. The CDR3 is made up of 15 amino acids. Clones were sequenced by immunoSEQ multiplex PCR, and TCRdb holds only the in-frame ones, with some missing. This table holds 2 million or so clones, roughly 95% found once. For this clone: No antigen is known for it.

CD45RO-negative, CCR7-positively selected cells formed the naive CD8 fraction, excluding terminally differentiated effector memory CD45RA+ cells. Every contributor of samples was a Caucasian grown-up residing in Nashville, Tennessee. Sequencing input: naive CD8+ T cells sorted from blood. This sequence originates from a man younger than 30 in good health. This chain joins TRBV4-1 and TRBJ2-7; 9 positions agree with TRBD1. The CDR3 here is CASSQDLDRGYEQYF. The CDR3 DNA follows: TGCGCCAGCAGCCAAGATTTAGACAGGGGGTACGAGCAGTACTTC.